This T cell receptor beta chain came from a study of blood T cell repertoires in COVID-19. Overall study context: PBMCs, B-cell-depleted T cells, or T cells provided the cDNA or gDNA that made up the material.

The CDR3 runs 13 residues. Germline CDR1 and CDR2: MNHEY and SMNVEV (reference sequence). Trimming took 3 bases from V and 6 from J, leaving 11 bases between them. TCRdb's copy holds only in-frame clones and misses some; the assay was immunoSEQ multiplex PCR. The data show 200,000 to 250,000 clones, 82% seen once. The sequencing sample was made of peripheral blood. The chain links TRBV27 to TRBJ1-1; D remains ambiguous. The source is a woman aged 18-29 years with acute or convalescent COVID-19. The CDR3 loop is CASSFEGKAEAFF. CDR3 DNA: TGTGCCAGCAGTTTCGAGGGTAAGGCTGAAGCTTTCTTT.